The 15 T cell receptor beta chains in this list originate from one sample, sequenced in a study of blood T cell repertoires in COVID-19. Libraries were prepared by immunoSEQ multiplex PCR; TCRdb keeps only in-frame clonotypes and omits some of them. The sample includes about 350,000 clones, 80% to 90% of them seen just once. The source material was PBMCs or T cells enriched from blood (not recorded which). The receptor set was obtained from a woman in her thirties who had recovered from COVID-19.

The chain is built from TRBV6-5 and TRBJ1-1, with D possibly matching TRBD1 (6 bases). This CDR3 contains 14 residues. Germline-derived CDR1 and CDR2 are MNHEY and SVGAGI. V was shortened by 4 bases and J by 1 base, with 10 bases between the two germline ends. The CDR3 DNA reads as TGTGCCAGCAGTTCGGACAGCCGGAACACTGAAGCTTTCTTT. This encodes CASSSDSRNTEAFF.

This clone has just one count. This chain uses TRBV19 with TRBJ1-6; TRBD1 is a possible D gene (6 bases). The CDR3 totals 17 residues. V shed 7 bases and J shed 9 bases, with 25 bases lying between them. Germline lookup yields CDR1 LNHDA and CDR2 SQIVND (reference sequence). CDR3 DNA: TGTGCCAGTACCGCTCATGCAGGGGAAGCGTCCCTTTCACCCCTCCACTTT. It encodes CASTAHAGEASLSPLHF.

The V gene is TRBV6-2 or TRBV6-3, the J gene TRBJ2-3; D is possibly TRBD1 (6 bases). V was trimmed by 2 bases and J by 7 bases, leaving 16 bases between them. Germline loops: CDR1 MNHEY, CDR2 SVGEGT. The CDR3 consists of 15 residues. CDR3 nucleotide sequence: TGTGCCAGCAGTTACCTGTCAGGGGTCTATTATACGCAGTATTTT. This sequence encodes CASSYLSGVYYTQYF.

This clone was counted a few times. This chain links TRBV7-2 with TRBJ1-2; TRBD1 matches at 7 bases. The CDR3 has 16 amino acids. The junction had 8 bases not matched to a gene; V was cut back by 0 bases and J by 4 bases. Germline V CDR1 and CDR2: SGHTA, FQGNSA. CDR3 sequence: CASSLARDSNIYGYTF. CDR3 in DNA: TGTGCCAGCAGCTTAGCGCGGGACAGCAATATCTATGGCTACACCTTC.

V is TRBV21-1 and J is TRBJ1-5. TRBV21-1 corresponds to a pseudogene. This CDR3 contains 17 residues. CDR3 region: CASSVPLRDYSNQPQHF. In DNA form, the CDR3 reads TGTGCCAGCAGCGTACCGCTCCGGGATTATAGCAATCAGCCCCAGCATTTT.

The chain links TRBV5-6 to TRBJ2-3, with D maybe TRBD2 (6 bases). This CDR3 comprises 15 residues. V was clipped by 1 base and J by 0 bases, with 9 bases between them. Germline V gene data show CDR1 as SGHDT and CDR2 as YYEEEE. CDR3 nucleotide sequence: TGTGCCAGCAGCTTGCCCCGGGGGAGCACAGATACGCAGTATTTT. Amino acids: CASSLPRGSTDTQYF. The full variable domain, completed using reference TRBV5-6 and TRBJ2-3, is DAGVTQSPTHLIKTRGQQVTLRCSPKSGHDTVSWYQQALGQGPQFIFQYYEEEERQRGNFPDRFSGHQFPNYSSELNVNALLLGDSALYLCASSLPRGSTDTQYFGPGTRLTVL.

V usage is TRBV25-1 and J usage is TRBJ2-1, with 10 bases matching TRBD1. J gave up 9 bases and V 6 bases, and 5 bases lay outside the gene matches. CDR3 length: 13 amino acids. The germline CDR1 and CDR2 sequences are MGHDK and SYGVNS. The CDR3 region is CASRGQGSGEQFF. CDR3 in DNA: TGTGCCAGCAGGGGACAGGGGAGTGGTGAGCAGTTCTTC.

This chain connects TRBV12-3 or TRBV12-4 to TRBJ2-7, with TRBD2 as a possible D gene (6 bases). The CDR3 extends over 13 amino acids. Trimming removed 6 bases at V and 5 bases at J, with 14 bases between. The CDR3: CASSRGSDHEQYF. The CDR3, as DNA: TGTGCCAGCAGCCGGGGGAGCGACCACGAGCAGTACTTC.

V and J are TRBV6-5 and TRBJ2-1; 8 bases align to TRBD2. V shed 4 bases, J shed 7 bases, and the junction held 9 bases outside the gene matches. There are 15 residues in the CDR3. Germline V lookup: CDR1 MNHEY, CDR2 SVGAGI. CDR3 sequence reads: CASSSRGGHGNEQFF. In DNA form, the CDR3 reads TGTGCCAGCAGTTCCCGGGGGGGGCATGGGAATGAGCAGTTCTTC.

This clone showed up just a few times. The chain employs TRBV5-1 and TRBJ2-7, with 9 bases fitting TRBD1. V shed 4 bases, J shed 0 bases, and the junction held 14 bases outside the gene matches. CDR1 and CDR2 (germline): SGHRS, YFSETQ. The CDR3 covers 18 residues. The CDR3 region is CASSPHLSRDRASYEQYF. CDR3 DNA sequence: TGCGCCAGCAGCCCCCATCTGTCCCGGGACAGGGCCTCCTACGAGCAGTACTTC.

About this clone: The sample contains more than one DNA sequence encoding this CDR3. The chain couples TRBV13 to TRBJ1-1; unclear D gene. Trimming cost V 3 bases and J 1 base, with 3 bases left between them. Per the germline V gene, CDR1 is PRHDT and CDR2 is FYEKMQ (reference sequence). CDR3 length: 12 amino acids. The CDR3 protein is CASSLANTEAFF. The CDR3 nucleotides read TGTGCCAGCAGCTTGGCGAACACTGAAGCTTTCTTT.

The CDR3 spells CAWVRGGGNIQYF. CDR3 coding DNA: TGTGCCTGGGTCCGGGGGGGCGGAAACATTCAGTACTTC. The gene calls are TRBV30 and TRBJ2-4; 8 nucleotides align to TRBD2. The length of the CDR3 is 13 residues. Trimming cost V 5 bases and J 6 bases; bases outside gene matches: 6. In germline, CDR1 is GTSNPN, CDR2 SVGIG (reference sequence). Supplemented by reference TRBV30 and TRBJ2-4, the full variable domain reads SQTIHQWPATLVQPVGSPLSLECTVEGTSNPNLYWYRQAAGRGLQLLFYSVGIGQISSEVPQNLSASRPQDRQFILSSKKLLLSDSGFYLCAWVRGGGNIQYFGAGTRLSVL.

V is TRBV27 and J is TRBJ2-3; 15 bases match TRBD2. The CDR3 has 19 residues. The trim removed 2 bases at V and 4 bases at J, leaving 10 bases unmatched. CDR1 MNHEY and CDR2 SMNVEV come from the germline V gene (reference sequence). In DNA form, the CDR3 reads TGTGCCAGCAGTTTAATAGGTCTCGGACTAGCGGGGGGGCCAGATACGCAGTATTTT. This encodes CASSLIGLGLAGGPDTQYF.

The chain joins TRBV5-4 to TRBJ2-5; 7 bases agree with TRBD2. V was pared by 4 bases and J by 1 base, with 10 bases of the junction left unmatched. Per the germline V gene, CDR1 is SGHNT and CDR2 is YYREEE (reference sequence). The CDR3 runs 16 residues. The DNA of the CDR3 is TGTGCCAGCAGCCTCCAGCCTGCGGGGGTCCAAGAGACCCAGTACTTC. Translated, it gives CASSLQPAGVQETQYF.

This chain links TRBV6-5 with TRBJ1-1; the match to TRBD1 covers 9 bases. J lost 12 bases, V lost 0 bases, and 5 bases had no gene match. CDR1 and CDR2 (germline): MNHEY, SVGAGI. The CDR3 extends over 13 amino acids. The CDR3 here is CASSYSTGGLTFF. CDR3 DNA: TGTGCCAGCAGTTACTCAACAGGGGGCCTGACTTTCTTT.